The 12 T cell receptor beta chains below all came from one sample that was sequenced in a study of shared clonotypes between healthy human individuals. Profiling relied on immunoSEQ multiplex PCR, and the TCRdb table lists in-frame clones only, not all of them. Among around 1.4 million clones listed, approximately 98.5% were seen once. Sequences were obtained from naive CD4+ T cells sorted from blood. Subset here: CD45RA+ positively selected. These receptors came from a man aged 25-45 years in good health.

The chain couples TRBV7-2 to TRBJ2-1; D unclear. CDR1 and CDR2 (germline): SGHTA, FQGNSA. Trimming removed 5 bases from V and 7 bases from J, with 9 bases in between. The CDR3 consists of 12 residues. CDR3 nucleotides: TGTGCCAGCAGCCGCCAACTGAATGAGCAGTTCTTC. Its protein product is CASSRQLNEQFF.

This sequence joins TRBV7-9 and TRBJ2-7, with a possible D match to TRBD2 (5 bases). Trimming took 6 bases from V and 0 from J, leaving 18 bases between them. The CDR3 length is 16 residues. Germline V gives CDR1 SEHNR, CDR2 FQNEAQ (reference sequence). The CDR3 bases are TGTGCCAGCAGTTCTGGACGGACTGATCGCTCCTACGAGCAGTACTTC. This translates into CASSSGRTDRSYEQYF.

This chain joins TRBV4-1 and TRBJ2-7; no firm D call. Deletions cut 1 base from V and 9 bases from J, with 13 bases between. In germline, CDR1 is MGHRA, CDR2 YSYEKL. The CDR3 is 13 amino acids. CDR3 residues: CASSQVGSRAQYF. The CDR3 coding sequence is TGCGCCAGCAGCCAAGTTGGAAGTCGGGCGCAGTACTTC.

This chain connects TRBV11-2 to TRBJ2-7; maybe TRBD2 (7 bases). Deletions cut 5 bases from V and 5 bases from J, with 13 bases between. The CDR3 extends over 13 amino acids. Germline values: CDR1 SGHAT, CDR2 FQNNGV. The CDR3 DNA reads as TGTGCCAGCAGCCGCGGGGGCTTCAACGAGCAGTACTTC. Translated: CASSRGGFNEQYF.

Points on this clone: The sample carries other DNA sequences with the same CDR3. This chain uses TRBV5-1 with TRBJ2-5, with D perhaps given as TRBD1 or TRBD2 (5 bases each). The V end was cut by 0 bases, the J end by 2 bases, with 11 bases between. CDR3 length equals 15 residues. Germline-derived CDR1 and CDR2 are SGHRS and YFSETQ. The CDR3 sequence: CASSLDPGPQETQYF. DNA of the CDR3: TGCGCCAGCAGCTTGGACCCGGGACCACAAGAGACCCAGTACTTC.

This sequence joins TRBV5-1 and TRBJ2-7; D uncertain. The V and J ends lost 2 bases and 2 bases respectively, with 11 bases between them. The germline V gene encodes CDR1 SGHRS and CDR2 YFSETQ. The CDR3 contains 14 residues. CDR3 DNA sequence: TGCGCCAGCAGCTTCGTCGATAATACCTACGAGCAGTACTTC. Translated: CASSFVDNTYEQYF.

The rearrangement links TRBV15 to TRBJ2-5; D unresolved. V lost 2 bases and J lost 7, with 11 bases in between. This CDR3 comprises 13 residues. The germline V gene encodes CDR1 LNHNV and CDR2 YYDKDF (reference sequence). CDR3 sequence: CATSRQEIGTQYF. Here the CDR3 DNA reads TGTGCCACCAGCAGACAGGAGATTGGGACCCAGTACTTC.

This chain connects TRBV11-2 to TRBJ2-1, with no clear D. Germline values: CDR1 SGHAT, CDR2 FQNNGV. The CDR3 is 16 amino acids. The V end lost 0 bases, the J end lost 0 bases, and 9 bases lay between the germline ends. The CDR3 region is CASSLEGRSSYNEQFF. The CDR3 nucleotides are TGTGCCAGCAGCTTAGAAGGAAGGAGCTCCTACAATGAGCAGTTCTTC.

This clone occurred once. This CDR3 is also generated by other DNA sequences in the sample. CDR3: CASSLGLAGGTDTQYF. The CDR3 DNA reads as TGCGCCAGCAGCTTGGGACTAGCGGGAGGGACAGATACGCAGTATTTT. This sequence joins TRBV5-1 and TRBJ2-3, with TRBD2 matching 14 bases. The junction had 0 bases not matched to a gene; V was cut back by 0 bases and J by 3 bases. The germline V gene encodes CDR1 SGHRS and CDR2 YFSETQ. The CDR3 spans 16 residues.

This rearrangement joins TRBV6-4 to TRBJ1-1; a possible D gene is TRBD1 (6 bases). CDR3 size: 15 residues. The V gene's germline CDR1 is MRHNA and CDR2 SNTAGT. V was clipped by 0 bases and J by 8 bases, with 16 bases between them. CDR3: CASSDSISHRDEAFF. CDR3 DNA: TGTGCCAGCAGTGACTCGATTTCCCACAGGGACGAAGCTTTCTTT.

The rearrangement links TRBV7-9 to TRBJ2-5; D remains ambiguous. The V end lost 4 bases, the J end lost 5 bases, and 8 bases lay between the germline ends. CDR3 length: 12 residues. Per germline, CDR1 SEHNR and CDR2 FQNEAQ (reference sequence). The CDR3 sequence: CASSYKMETQYF. CDR3 sequence (DNA): TGTGCCAGCAGCTACAAGATGGAGACCCAGTACTTC.

A single count supports this clone. The chain links TRBV19 to TRBJ1-5, with D perhaps TRBD1 (5 bases). V was trimmed by 5 bases and J by 1 base, leaving 6 bases between them. This CDR3 contains 13 residues. From germline, CDR1 is LNHDA and CDR2 SQIVND (reference sequence). The CDR3 loop is CASSRQSNQPQHF. The CDR3 DNA follows: TGTGCCAGTAGTCGACAGAGCAATCAGCCCCAGCATTTT.